This T cell receptor beta chain was observed in a study of cytotoxic CD8 clonotypes in ibrutinib-treated CLL. Study outcomes and limitations: Sampling time points were not equivalent between sustained-remission and progressing patients. Patients showed higher baseline clonality than age-matched healthy donors, and it tracked circulating CD8+ T-cell counts.

A remark on this clone: Its target is not known.

Germline V gives CDR1 GTSNPN, CDR2 SVGIG (reference sequence). V shed 0 bases and J shed 7 bases, with 12 bases lying between them. This CDR3 contains 13 residues. Sequencing was performed with immunoSEQ multiplex PCR; in TCRdb, only in-frame clones are kept and a portion is missing. The table records tens of thousands of clones, less than 95% of them present only once. This clonotype was sampled from a human donor with chronic lymphocytic leukemia. The rearrangement links TRBV30 to TRBJ1-1, with a weak D call TRBD1 (6 bases). This sample comprised PBMCs, obtained after 12 months of ibrutinib treatment. The CDR3 protein is CAWSVWTEGEAFF. Written as DNA, the CDR3 is TGTGCCTGGAGTGTCTGGACAGAGGGTGAAGCTTTCTTT.